This paragraph reports one TCR beta chain. The antigen is undetermined. This table comes from immunoSEQ multiplex PCR, and its TCRdb copy is limited to in-frame clones, with some not included. This table has approximately 77,000 clones, 85% to 90% appearing once. This sample is drawn from a study of graft-versus-host responses after intestinal transplantation. Study at large: Recipients got multivisceral, liver-intestinal, or isolated intestinal transplants.

Germline values: CDR1 LNHDA, CDR2 SQIVND (reference sequence). The CDR3 sequence is 14 residues long. V lost 5 bases and J lost 1, with 11 bases in between. This sequence originates from a human donor who received an intestinal transplant. The source material was unstimulated CD4+ T cells sorted from spleen or lymph node cells, sampled before intestinal transplant. J is TRBJ1-1 and V is TRBV19, with TRBD1 as a possible D gene (6 bases). DNA for the CDR3: TGTGCCAGTAGTCCGACGACAGGGAACACTGAAGCTTTCTTT. Translated: CASSPTTGNTEAFF.